This T cell receptor (beta chain) was captured in a study of blood T cell repertoires in COVID-19 (dated by TCRdb to the early 2020s). Turning to the overall study: Samples from collaborators originated in the United States, Italy and Spain and spanned both the acute and convalescent phases of COVID-19. The prospective study material was composed of cDNA or gDNA derived from T cells, B-cell-depleted T cells, or PBMCs. A freely available public database, intended as a resource for researchers studying the immune response to SARS-CoV-2, is where the repertoires were released. A de-identified subject ID, COVID-19 status, age in years and sex were almost always included in the sample metadata. Samples came from the ongoing ImmuneRACE study (first 160 participants) plus 1,254 subjects from 6 global collaborators. Where available, HLA class I and class II types were taken from metadata supplied by the sample provider and were not determined by assay-based typing. Deeply sampled blood TCRbeta repertoires from subjects exposed to, actively infected with, or recovered from COVID-19 were included in the dataset. Broad study findings and their caveats: Clinical and demographic metadata were provided uncurated, with the amount varying by source and participant.

The collaborating institutions used their own protocols to collect whole blood in K2EDTA tubes. For TCRbeta analysis, collaborators shipped samples as frozen whole blood, isolated PBMCs, or DNA extracted from either of those sample types. TCRbeta CDR3 regions were amplified from genomic DNA by means of the immunoSEQ Assay, a bias-controlled multiplex PCR. As for the authors' bioinformatics: Within the assay, amplification of reference gene primers was used to estimate how many nucleated cells each sample contained. Sequence reads were collapsed and filtered to measure the absolute abundance of every unique TCRbeta CDR3 rearrangement. Productive Simpson clonality was computed per sample as the square root of Simpson's diversity index over productive rearrangements. The table was pulled from immuneACCESS by TCRdb, which kept in-frame rearrangements only. Such tables lose some clones; where checked, under half of the loss comes from unresolved V genes, and the rest has no known cause. That table is the source of V, J and clone size, and D and trimming were worked out from the DNA. The sample data list 200,000 to 250,000 clones, and roughly nine tenths of these were observed just once. The top ten hold less than 8% of the sample.

Comments on this clone: Its antigen is unknown. Base qualities are not provided; no much larger clone lies one nucleotide away.

V trim: 2 bases; J trim: 7 bases; unmatched bases: 3. The CDR3, cysteine through phenylalanine, is 13 amino acids long. The entry retains the CDR3 DNA only, 39 bases that are in frame from base 1. The chain uses TRBV12-3 or TRBV12-4 and TRBJ1-1, with 8 middle bases fitting TRBD1. Input material: peripheral blood. The TCR sequence derives from a man in his sixties with acute or convalescent COVID-19. The nucleotide sequence is given as TGTGCCAGCAGTTTAAAACAGGGGGGTGAAGCTTTCTTT. This yields the protein CASSLKQGGEAFF.